This T cell receptor (beta chain) was retrieved from a study of blood T cell repertoires in COVID-19. The V segment lost 2 bases and the J segment 7 bases; nucleotides outside the gene matches: 5. The CDR3 is 15 residues long. Germline CDR1 LGHDT, CDR2 YNNKEL (reference sequence). Measured with immunoSEQ multiplex PCR; TCRdb has only the in-frame clones, and not every one. The sample yields some 290,000 clones, 88% seen once. The sequenced sample was peripheral blood. V is TRBV3-1 (or the pseudogene TRBV3-2) and J is TRBJ2-1, with TRBD1 identical over 10 bases. This clonotype was sampled from a woman aged 30 to 39 with COVID-19, enrolled during active disease. The CDR3 protein is CASSQIDRGLNEQFF. In DNA form, the CDR3 reads TGTGCCAGCAGCCAAATCGACAGGGGGCTGAATGAGCAGTTCTTC.